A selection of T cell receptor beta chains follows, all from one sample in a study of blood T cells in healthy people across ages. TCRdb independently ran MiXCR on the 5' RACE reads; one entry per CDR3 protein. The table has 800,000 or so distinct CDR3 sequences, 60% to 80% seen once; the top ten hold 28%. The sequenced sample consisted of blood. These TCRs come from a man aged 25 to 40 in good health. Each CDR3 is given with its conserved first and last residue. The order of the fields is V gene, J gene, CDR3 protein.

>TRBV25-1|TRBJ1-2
CASSSPGWETTGGYTF
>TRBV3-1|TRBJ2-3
CASNKMGGGTDTQYF
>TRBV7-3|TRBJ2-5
CASSLNLFETQYF
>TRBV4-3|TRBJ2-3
CASSQEGGHSMTDTQYF
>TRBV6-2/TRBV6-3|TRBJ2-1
CASSPPRQYQFF
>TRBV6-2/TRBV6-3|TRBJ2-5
CASSYPGQETQYF
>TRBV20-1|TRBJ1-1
CSARPTHLNTEAFF
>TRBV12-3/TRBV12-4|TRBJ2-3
CASTFGTGGDADTQYF
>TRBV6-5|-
CATQTGTFYEQYF
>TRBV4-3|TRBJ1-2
CASSQPDRPNYGYTF
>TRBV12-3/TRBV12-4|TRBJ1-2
CASSPSRSLYGYTF
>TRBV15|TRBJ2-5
CATSRGGQAIQETQYF
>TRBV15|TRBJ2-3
CATSGRDRVTDTQYF
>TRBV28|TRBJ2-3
CASSLKRGFGTDTQYF
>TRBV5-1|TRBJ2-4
CASSSRVSADIQYF
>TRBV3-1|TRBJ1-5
CASSQAKDGDQPQHF
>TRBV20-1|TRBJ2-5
CSGRSSRVRQETQYF
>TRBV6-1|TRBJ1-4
CASRLGQSNEKLFF
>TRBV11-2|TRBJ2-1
CASSPRGFYNEQFF
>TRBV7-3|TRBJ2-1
CASSLGSDRNEQFF
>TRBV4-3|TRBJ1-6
CASSLRTGENGSPLHF
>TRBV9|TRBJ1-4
CASSLATDGEKLFF
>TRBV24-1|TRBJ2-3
CATSDNGVLDTQYF
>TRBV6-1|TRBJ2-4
CASSPGPISKVQYF
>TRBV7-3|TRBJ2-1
CASSSLGGRDEQFF
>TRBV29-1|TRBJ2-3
CSVETQDRENTDTQYF
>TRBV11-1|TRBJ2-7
CASSPTDRYEQYF